The rows below give T cell receptor beta chains drawn from one sample of a study of identical twins. TCRdb used MiXCR to reprocess the 5' RACE reads, holding one entry per CDR3 protein. The sample consists of 200,000 to 250,000 distinct CDR3 sequences, 6% to 9% of them appearing once. The data also belong to a second study, concerning yellow fever vaccine responses in identical twins.

The sequencing input was memory (CD45RO+) T cells sorted from blood. These receptors came from a woman under 30 in good health. Both conserved end residues are part of each CDR3. A D gene is named only where the DNA matches it firmly. Size is omitted from some rows. Given values are once, few, many or a class for expanded clones.

>TRBV4-3|.|TRBJ2-2|.
TGCGCCAGCAGCCAAATGGTGCAGGGGGAGCTGTTTTTT
CASSQMVQGELFF
>TRBV4-1|.|TRBJ2-1|few
TGCGCCAGCAGCCAAGATCTGGGGACCCCGGCCTACAATGAGCAGTTCTTC
CASSQDLGTPAYNEQFF
>TRBV6-6|.|TRBJ2-5|many
TGTGCCATTTCGACGGGGGCCTCGGAGACCCAGTACTTC
CAISTGASETQYF
>TRBV6-5|.|TRBJ2-1|many
TGTGCCAGCAGTTACGGCTGGAATGATGAGCAGTTCTTC
CASSYGWNDEQFF
>TRBV20-1|TRBD2|TRBJ2-7|many
TGCAGTGCAAAAGCTCCGGGACTAGGTGTCTACGAGCAGTACTTC
CSAKAPGLGVYEQYF
>TRBV20-1|.|TRBJ2-3|.
TGCAGTGAGAGCCTCATATCAGATACGCAGTATTTT
CSESLISDTQYF
>TRBV2|TRBD2|TRBJ2-7|few
TGTGCCAGCAGTGAATGGGGTAGCGGGAGTGGGTCCTACGAGCAGTACTTC
CASSEWGSGSGSYEQYF
>TRBV7-2|TRBD2|TRBJ2-5|few
TGTGCCAGCAGCTTGGGGCTCTCTAGCGGGAGAGGCGAAGAGACCCAGTACTTC
CASSLGLSSGRGEETQYF
>TRBV20-1|TRBD2|TRBJ2-7|many
TGCAGTGCTAGAGATCTGCGCGGGGGGGCCTACGAGCAGTACTTC
CSARDLRGGAYEQYF
>TRBV7-9|.|TRBJ1-3|few
TGTGCCAGCAGCTTAGGGATCAACACCATATATTTT
CASSLGINTIYF
>TRBV4-2|TRBD1|TRBJ1-3|.
TGTGCCAGCAGCAGGACAGGCTCCGCCGGTTTTCGTAGTGGAAACACCATATATTTT
CASSRTGSAGFRSGNTIYF
>TRBV6-5|TRBD2|TRBJ2-5|few
TGTGCCAGCAGTTACACTGAGCTAGCGGGAGGGGATGTCAAGTACTTC
CASSYTELAGGDVKYF
>TRBV11-2|.|TRBJ2-7|many
TGTGCCAGCAGCTCCGGGTGGGCAGGGGACTACGAGCAGTACTTC
CASSSGWAGDYEQYF
>TRBV29-1|.|TRBJ2-1|many
TGCAGCGTTTACGCCCAAAATGTGTTCAATGAGCAGTTCTTC
CSVYAQNVFNEQFF
>TRBV12-3/TRBV12-4|.|TRBJ2-1|medium-sized
TGTGCCAGCAGTGTCACGGTAAATTCGTTCTTC
CASSVTVNSFF
>TRBV29-1|.|TRBJ2-1|few
TGCAGCGTTGACGCGGGGGCCCACTACAATGAGCAGTTCTTC
CSVDAGAHYNEQFF
>TRBV2|TRBD1|TRBJ2-7|once
TGTGCCAGCAGACCGACTACGGGACAGGCCTACGAGCAGTACTTC
CASRPTTGQAYEQYF
>TRBV7-9|.|TRBJ2-7|.
TGTGCCGCAGCAGGCACAGGGCCTACTCACGAGCAGTACTTC
CAAAGTGPTHEQYF
>TRBV18|TRBD1|TRBJ1-1|.
TGTGCCAGCCCACCCAGACAGGGCTTAGGCACTGAAGCTTTCTTT
CASPPRQGLGTEAFF
>TRBV5-1|TRBD2|TRBJ2-1|few
TGCGCCAGCAGCTTAGGGACTAGCGGAGGAGTTGAGGAGCAGTTCTTC
CASSLGTSGGVEEQFF
>TRBV15|.|TRBJ2-2|few
TGTGCCACCAGCAGAGGCCTAGAGACAGCGAACACCGGGGAGCTGTTTTTT
CATSRGLETANTGELFF
>TRBV4-1|.|TRBJ1-5|many
TGCGCCAGCAGCCAAGTACAATCTGGACAGAGCAATCAGCCCCAGCATTTT
CASSQVQSGQSNQPQHF
>TRBV18|TRBD1|TRBJ1-2|.
TGTGCCAGCTCACCAAAGGACAGGTCAAATAATGGCTACACCTTC
CASSPKDRSNNGYTF
>TRBV12-5|.|TRBJ2-1|.
TGTGCTAGTGGTTTGGTTCCCATGGGGGAGCAGTTCTTC
CASGLVPMGEQFF
>TRBV4-3|.|TRBJ1-1|few
TGCGCCAGCAGCCGACTAACAGCGAACACTGAAGCTTTCTTT
CASSRLTANTEAFF
>TRBV14|.|TRBJ2-3|many
TGTGCCAGCAGCCCCAGAAATGGGGGGCTCACAGATACGCAGTATTTT
CASSPRNGGLTDTQYF
>TRBV20-1|.|TRBJ1-5|many
TGCAGTGCTAGCCTGGCCGGCGGGGGCAATCAGCCCCAGCATTTT
CSASLAGGGNQPQHF
>TRBV25-1|TRBD2|TRBJ2-7|.
TGTGCCAGCAGGCCGAGCGGGAGTGGCTACGAGCAGTACTTC
CASRPSGSGYEQYF